These T cell receptor beta chains were read from a single sample in a study of cytomegalovirus exposure and HLA in healthy donors. The assay was immunoSEQ multiplex PCR, and TCRdb's table has in-frame clones only and misses some. The table lists roughly 120,000 clones, approximately 8.7% of them singletons. Sequences were obtained from PBMCs. These receptors all come from a man in his forties or fifties in good health and CMV-seronegative. Each CDR3 is given with its conserved first and last residue. The D gene is left open where the match is weak. Expanded clones get a size class; other rows say once, few or many, or leave the size out.

cdr3_nt cdr3_aa cdr3_length j_call clone_size d_call v_call
TGTGCCAGTAGTCAGGTCGGGGAGCTGTTTTTT CASSQVGELFF 11 TRBJ2-2 few - TRBV19
TGTGCCAGCACACGGAGACTACCCACAGATACGCAGTATTTT CASTRRLPTDTQYF 14 TRBJ2-3 - - TRBV28
TGTGCCAGCAGTCCAACAATTACAGTGTCTAAAGCTTTCTTT CASSPTITVSKAFF 14 TRBJ1-1 few - TRBV6-6
TGTGCCAGCAGCTTACCGAATTCACTAGCGGACACAGATACGCAGTATTTT CASSLPNSLADTDTQYF 17 TRBJ2-3 - TRBD2 TRBV7-9
TGTGCCAGCAGTGATGGGGGGGGAAGCAATCAGCCCCAGCATTTT CASSDGGGSNQPQHF 15 TRBJ1-5 - - TRBV27
TGTGCCAGCAGCAAAAGACAGGGGGCCCAACCCCTCCACTTT CASSKRQGAQPLHF 14 TRBJ1-6 - TRBD1 TRBV5-8
TGTGCCAGCAGTTTATATGTGAGATATCCCTATGGCTACACCTTC CASSLYVRYPYGYTF 15 TRBJ1-2 few - TRBV27
TGTGCCAGCAGCGTAGAGGGCGGGGGCCTGAACACTGAAGCTTTCTTT CASSVEGGGLNTEAFF 16 TRBJ1-1 few - TRBV9
TGTGCCAGCAGCTCTTACCTTGACTCGAACACTGAAGCTTTCTTT CASSSYLDSNTEAFF 15 TRBJ1-1 - - TRBV13
TGTGCCAGCAGCTTACTCGCGGGGGGAGACAATGAGCAGTTCTTC CASSLLAGGDNEQFF 15 TRBJ2-1 - TRBD2 TRBV13
TGTGCCAGTACAAGAGCGGGCCACCCTCAAGAGACCCAGTACTTC CASTRAGHPQETQYF 15 TRBJ2-5 - - TRBV19
TGCAGCGTAAAAACCGACAGGCCTTCCCCCTACGAGCAGTACTTC CSVKTDRPSPYEQYF 15 TRBJ2-7 few - TRBV29-1
TGTGCCAGCAACGGGAATTCACCCCTCCACTTT CASNGNSPLHF 11 TRBJ1-6 - - TRBV28
TGTGCCAGCAGCCAAGACCTTCGTTATTCACCCCTCCACTTT CASSQDLRYSPLHF 14 TRBJ1-6 few - TRBV14
TGTGCCAGCAGCGCCGGGACAGGGTGGGTGGAGACCCAGTACTTC CASSAGTGWVETQYF 15 TRBJ2-5 - TRBD1 TRBV9
TGTGCCAGCAGCTCCTCACAGGGGTGGGGGGATGAGCAGTTCTTC CASSSSQGWGDEQFF 15 TRBJ2-1 few - TRBV7-6
TGTGCCAGCAGTTTACTCCCGGGACTAGGCCCAGATACGCAGTATTTT CASSLLPGLGPDTQYF 16 TRBJ2-3 few TRBD2 TRBV27
TGTGTCCGGGACAGGACTATTCAGGGTGAAGCTTTCTTT CVRDRTIQGEAFF 13 TRBJ1-1 few TRBD1 TRBV10-3
TGTGCCAGCGGCGAAAGCGGCGAGACCCAGTACTTC CASGESGETQYF 12 TRBJ2-5 - - TRBV11-2
TGTGCCAGCAGCTCCTCTGTCCCTAACTATGGCTACACCTTC CASSSSVPNYGYTF 14 TRBJ1-2 - - TRBV7-2
TGTGCCACCAGCATCAACCAGGGGATCTACGAGCAGTACTTC CATSINQGIYEQYF 14 TRBJ2-7 - - TRBV15
TGTGCCTGGAAGGGACAGGGATCCTACGAGCAGTACTTC CAWKGQGSYEQYF 13 TRBJ2-7 few TRBD1 TRBV30
TGCGCCAGCACCTCGGACATTAGCAATCAGCCCCAGCATTTT CASTSDISNQPQHF 14 TRBJ1-5 - - TRBV4-1
TGTGCCAGCAGCCAGGTGGGGAGCACTGAAGCTTTCTTT CASSQVGSTEAFF 13 TRBJ1-1 few - TRBV7-9
TGTGCCAGCTCACCCCCAGGGACAGGGGTGCTACGTGAAAAACTGTTTTTT CASSPPGTGVLREKLFF 17 TRBJ1-4 few TRBD1 TRBV18
TGTGCCAGCAGCTTAGCTCCACAGCGGGGCTACACCTTC CASSLAPQRGYTF 13 TRBJ1-2 - - TRBV7-6
TGTGCCAGCAGCCCCCCCCTCGGTGAGCAGTTCTTC CASSPPLGEQFF 12 TRBJ2-1 - - TRBV7-6
TGTGCCAGCAGCGTCCGGGACAGCGGGCATGGCTACACCTTC CASSVRDSGHGYTF 14 TRBJ1-2 few TRBD1 TRBV5-5
TGTGCCAGCAGATTCCGGGACAGCGACACTGAAGCTTTCTTT CASRFRDSDTEAFF 14 TRBJ1-1 few TRBD1 TRBV2
TGTGCCAGCAGTTTCAGCAGAGGCTATGGCTACACCTTC CASSFSRGYGYTF 13 TRBJ1-2 - - TRBV27
TGCGCCAGCAGCCAAGATTACACCGCCGGGGAGCTGTTTTTT CASSQDYTAGELFF 14 TRBJ2-2 - - TRBV4-3
TGCGCCAGCAGCATAACTAGCGCGGCATACGAGCAATACTTC CASSITSAAYEQYF 14 TRBJ2-7 - TRBD2 TRBV5-1
TGTGCCTGGAGGAGCCAGGGGGCCTACGAGCAGTACTTC CAWRSQGAYEQYF 13 TRBJ2-7 - TRBD1 TRBV30
TGTGCCAGCAGTGAATCGGAATACTACGAGCAGTACTTC CASSESEYYEQYF 13 TRBJ2-7 few - TRBV25-1
TGTGCCAGCAGCCAAGAGGGTAGCGGGGGCTGGGAGCAGTTCTTC CASSQEGSGGWEQFF 15 TRBJ2-1 few TRBD2 TRBV4-2